This T cell receptor (beta chain) emerged from a study of CD8+ T cells in alopecia areata. Looking at the study overall: Treated patients were given 5 to 10 mg oral tofacitinib twice daily. The tofacitinib course ran for 6 to 18 months and was followed by 6 months off drug. The study, taken as a whole, reports: While tofacitinib was given, many expanded lesional clones persisted in scalp and blood.

For this clone: The target antigen is unknown.

Germline values: CDR1 MNHEY, CDR2 SMNVEV (reference sequence). Between the trimmed V and J ends, which lost 6 bases and 2 bases, there was a span of 19 bases. The CDR3 contains 16 residues. Sample treatment: oral pan-JAK inhibitor, 5-10 mg twice daily. PBMCs yielded sorted CD4+ and CD8+ T cells. Extracted from the samples, RNA was reverse transcribed into cDNA to serve as the sequencing template. The repertoire was sequenced with immunoSEQ multiplex PCR; TCRdb's copy has only in-frame clones and lacks some. The table includes approximately 180,000 clones, around 58% detected once. This TCR was sampled from a human donor with alopecia areata. The material was CD4+ T cells sorted from blood, obtained at approximately week 55, from a patient treated with tofacitinib. V gene TRBV27 combines with J gene TRBJ2-5; D is possibly TRBD2 (6 bases). CDR3 coding DNA: TGTGCCAGCAGGGCACCGGGACTGGGGAGACAAGAGACCCAGTACTTC. This encodes CASRAPGLGRQETQYF.